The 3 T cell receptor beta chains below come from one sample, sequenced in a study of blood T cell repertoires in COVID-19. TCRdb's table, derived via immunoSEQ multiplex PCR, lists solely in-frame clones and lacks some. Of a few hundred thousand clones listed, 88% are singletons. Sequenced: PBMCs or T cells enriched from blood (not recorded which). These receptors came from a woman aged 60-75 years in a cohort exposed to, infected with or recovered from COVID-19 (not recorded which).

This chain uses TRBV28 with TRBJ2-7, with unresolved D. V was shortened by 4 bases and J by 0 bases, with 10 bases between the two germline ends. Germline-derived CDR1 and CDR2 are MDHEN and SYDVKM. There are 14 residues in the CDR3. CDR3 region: CASSSYPVSYEQYF. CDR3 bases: TGTGCCAGCAGTTCATATCCAGTCTCCTACGAGCAGTACTTC.

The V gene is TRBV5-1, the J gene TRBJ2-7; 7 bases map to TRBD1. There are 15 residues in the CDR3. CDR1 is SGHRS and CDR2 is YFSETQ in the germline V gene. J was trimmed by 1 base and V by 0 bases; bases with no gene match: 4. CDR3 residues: CASSLVGTASYEQYF. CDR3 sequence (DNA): TGCGCCAGCAGCTTGGTGGGGACAGCATCCTACGAGCAGTACTTC.

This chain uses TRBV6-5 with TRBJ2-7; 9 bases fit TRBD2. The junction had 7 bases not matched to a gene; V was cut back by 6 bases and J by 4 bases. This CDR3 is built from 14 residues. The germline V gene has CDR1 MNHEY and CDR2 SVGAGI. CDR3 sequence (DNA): TGTGCCAGCAGCTTAGCGGGAGCGAGGTACGAGCAGTACTTC. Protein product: CASSLAGARYEQYF.